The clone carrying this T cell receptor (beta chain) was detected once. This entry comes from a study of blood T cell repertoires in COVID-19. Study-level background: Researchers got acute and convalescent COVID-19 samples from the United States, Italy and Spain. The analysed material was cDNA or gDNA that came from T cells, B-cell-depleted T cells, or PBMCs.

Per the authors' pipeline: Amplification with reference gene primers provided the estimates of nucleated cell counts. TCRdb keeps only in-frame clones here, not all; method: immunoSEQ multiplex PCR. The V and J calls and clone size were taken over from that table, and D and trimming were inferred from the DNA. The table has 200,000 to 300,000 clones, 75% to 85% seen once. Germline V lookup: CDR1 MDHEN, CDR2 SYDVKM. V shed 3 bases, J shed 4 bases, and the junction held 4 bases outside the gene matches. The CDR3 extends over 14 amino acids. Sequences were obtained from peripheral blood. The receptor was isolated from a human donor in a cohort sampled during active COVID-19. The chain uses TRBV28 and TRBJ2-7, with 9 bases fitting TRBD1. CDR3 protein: CASSLGTGLYEQYF. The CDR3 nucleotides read TGTGCCAGCAGTTTGGGGACAGGGCTATACGAGCAGTACTTC.